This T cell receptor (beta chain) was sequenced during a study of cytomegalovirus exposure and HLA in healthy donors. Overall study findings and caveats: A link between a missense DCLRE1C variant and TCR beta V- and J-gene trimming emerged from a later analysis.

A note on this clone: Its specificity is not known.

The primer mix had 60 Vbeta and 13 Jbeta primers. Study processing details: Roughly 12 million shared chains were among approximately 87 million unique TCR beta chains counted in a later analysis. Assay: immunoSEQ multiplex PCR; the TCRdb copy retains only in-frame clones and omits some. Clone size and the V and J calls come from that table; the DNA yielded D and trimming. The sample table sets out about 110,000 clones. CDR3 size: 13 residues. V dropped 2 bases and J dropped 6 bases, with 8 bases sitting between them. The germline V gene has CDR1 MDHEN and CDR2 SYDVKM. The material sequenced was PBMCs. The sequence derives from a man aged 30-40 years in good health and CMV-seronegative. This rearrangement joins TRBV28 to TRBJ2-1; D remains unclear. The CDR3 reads CASSLSTGNEQFF. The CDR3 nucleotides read TGTGCCAGCAGTTTAAGTACGGGCAATGAGCAGTTCTTC.